This T cell receptor beta chain came from a study of T cell responses to AZD1222 COVID-19 vaccine. As regards this clone: Its antigen remains unknown.

Germline lookup yields CDR1 MNHNS and CDR2 SASEGT. This CDR3 is built from 17 residues. V shed 2 bases, J shed 1 base, and the junction held 8 bases outside the gene matches. Study-level findings and limits: Donors skewed white British and female; clonal diversity was possibly underestimated. In the spike-specific TCR repertoire, nearly half reportedly target unmutated variant regions.

The method was immunoSEQ multiplex PCR; TCRdb's version includes in-frame clones alone and lacks a portion of them. There are around 110,000 clones in the sample; roughly nine tenths occur only once, and around 1.7% lies in the top ten. The specimen comprised peripheral blood, sampled on day 0 of AZD1222 vaccination. The sequence was obtained from an adult in good health. The chain couples TRBV6-1 to TRBJ2-5, with 9 positions matching TRBD2. CDR3 sequence (DNA): TGTGCCAGCAGTGAATCGCTAGCGGGGACTATCCAAGAGACCCAGTACTTC. Amino acid sequence: CASSESLAGTIQETQYF.